Shown below are 6 T cell receptor beta chains from a single sample sequenced in a study of PD-1 blockade in classical Hodgkin lymphoma. The patients all showed relapse after autologous stem cell transplantation, while their brentuximab vedotin exposure varied. Libraries were prepared by immunoSEQ multiplex PCR; TCRdb keeps only in-frame clonotypes and omits some of them. In the table there are about 98,000 clones, approximately 92% of which are singletons. The source was peripheral blood mononuclear cells (PBMCs), collected at baseline. The receptors shown here come from a human donor with classical Hodgkin lymphoma.

V and J are TRBV27 and TRBJ2-4; 8 nucleotides agree with TRBD1. V shed 6 bases and J 0 bases; nucleotides not matched to a gene: 16. Germline V lookup: CDR1 MNHEY, CDR2 SMNVEV (reference sequence). This CDR3 is 19 amino acids long. The CDR3 DNA reads as TGTGCCAGCAGACCCGCAGGGGGCTCACCCCAATTAGCCAAAAACATTCAGTACTTC. It yields the protein CASRPAGGSPQLAKNIQYF.

The gene calls are TRBV6-5 and TRBJ2-6, with no clear D. Trimming left V 1 base short and J 1 base short, with 8 bases between. From germline, CDR1 is MNHEY and CDR2 SVGAGI. This CDR3 has 16 amino acids. CDR3 bases: TGTGCCAGCAGTTACTTGGGGTTATCTGGGGCCAACGTCCTGACTTTC. Translation: CASSYLGLSGANVLTF.

The chain uses TRBV18 and TRBJ1-5, with 11 bases identical to TRBD1. The CDR3 contains 15 residues. Germline loops: CDR1 KGHSH, CDR2 LQKENI. The junction had 3 bases not matched to a gene; V was cut back by 4 bases and J by 4 bases. The CDR3 DNA reads TGTGCCAGCTCACGGGACAGGGGGTTTAATCAGCCCCAGCATTTT. Its protein is CASSRDRGFNQPQHF.

The chain recombines TRBV7-8 with TRBJ2-3; TRBD2 aligns across 12 bases. Per the germline V gene, CDR1 is SGHVS and CDR2 is FQNEAQ. Trimming at V came to 1 base and at J to 0 bases, leaving 2 bases not matched to a gene. There are 17 residues in the CDR3. CDR3 region: CASSLVLAGGSTDTQYF. The CDR3 coding sequence is TGTGCCAGCAGCTTAGTACTAGCGGGGGGAAGCACAGATACGCAGTATTTT.

In this sample, this clone turned up once. CDR3: CSVEGLGLAGGQSYNEQFF. Written as DNA, the CDR3 is TGCAGCGTTGAGGGATTAGGACTAGCGGGAGGGCAGTCCTACAATGAGCAGTTCTTC. The chain couples TRBV29-1 to TRBJ2-1; 15 positions match TRBD2. The CDR3 totals 19 residues. The J segment lost 1 base and the V segment lost 3 bases, leaving 10 bases of the junction unmatched. In germline, CDR1 is SQVTM, CDR2 ANQGSEA.

This chain connects TRBV19 to TRBJ2-7; 7 nucleotides align to TRBD2. Germline V gives CDR1 LNHDA, CDR2 SQIVND (reference sequence). Trimming at V came to 4 bases and at J to 6 bases, leaving 9 bases not matched to a gene. The CDR3 runs 14 residues. CDR3 residues: CASSTQRLAGEQYF. Written as DNA, the CDR3 is TGTGCCAGTAGTACCCAGAGACTAGCCGGCGAGCAGTACTTC.